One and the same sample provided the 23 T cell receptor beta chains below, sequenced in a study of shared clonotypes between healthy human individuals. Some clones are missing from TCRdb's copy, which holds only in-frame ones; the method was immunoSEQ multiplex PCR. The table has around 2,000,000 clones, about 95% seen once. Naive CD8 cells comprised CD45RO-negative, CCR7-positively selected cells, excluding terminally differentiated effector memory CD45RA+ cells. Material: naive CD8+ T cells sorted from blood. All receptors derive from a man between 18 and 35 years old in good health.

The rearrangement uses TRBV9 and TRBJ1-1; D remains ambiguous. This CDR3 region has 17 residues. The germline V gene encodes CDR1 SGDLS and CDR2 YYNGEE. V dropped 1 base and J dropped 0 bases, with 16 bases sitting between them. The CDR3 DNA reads TGTGCCAGCAGCGTAAACCCCCTCGTCGGGATGAACACTGAAGCTTTCTTT. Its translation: CASSVNPLVGMNTEAFF.

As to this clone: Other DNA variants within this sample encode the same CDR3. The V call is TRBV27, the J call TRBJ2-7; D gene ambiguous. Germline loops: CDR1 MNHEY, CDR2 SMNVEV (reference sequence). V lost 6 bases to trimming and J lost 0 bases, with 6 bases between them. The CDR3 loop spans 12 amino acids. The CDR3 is CASSLNSYEQYF. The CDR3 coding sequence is TGTGCCAGCAGCCTGAACTCCTACGAGCAGTACTTC.

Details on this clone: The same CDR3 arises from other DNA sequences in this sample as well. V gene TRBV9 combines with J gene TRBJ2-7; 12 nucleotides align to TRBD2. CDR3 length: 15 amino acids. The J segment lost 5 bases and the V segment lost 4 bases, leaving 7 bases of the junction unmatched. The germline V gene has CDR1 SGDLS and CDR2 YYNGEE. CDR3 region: CASSPLAGGPHEQYF. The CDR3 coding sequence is TGTGCCAGCAGCCCCCTAGCGGGAGGGCCCCACGAGCAGTACTTC.

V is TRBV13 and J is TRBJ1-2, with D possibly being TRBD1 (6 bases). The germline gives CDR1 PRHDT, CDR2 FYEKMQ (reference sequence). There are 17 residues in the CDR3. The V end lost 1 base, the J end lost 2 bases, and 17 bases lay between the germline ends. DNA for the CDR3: TGTGCCAGCAGCTTAGAGGGTGGGCAGGGGACCAACTATGGCTACACCTTC. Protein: CASSLEGGQGTNYGYTF.

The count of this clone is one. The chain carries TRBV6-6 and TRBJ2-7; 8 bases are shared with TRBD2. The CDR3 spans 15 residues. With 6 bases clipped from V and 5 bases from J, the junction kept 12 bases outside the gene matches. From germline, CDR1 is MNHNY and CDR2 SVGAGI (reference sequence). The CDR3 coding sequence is TGTGCCAGCAGCCAGAGTCTAGCGGGCAAAGACGAGCAGTACTTC. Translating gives CASSQSLAGKDEQYF.

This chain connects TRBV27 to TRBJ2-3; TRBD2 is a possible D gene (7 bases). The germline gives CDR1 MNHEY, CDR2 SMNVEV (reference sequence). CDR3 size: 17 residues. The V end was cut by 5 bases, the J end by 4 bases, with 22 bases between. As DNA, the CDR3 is TGTGCCAGCAGTCCCCGCAGTTGGGGGGGCGCGGCAGATACGCAGTATTTT. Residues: CASSPRSWGGAADTQYF.

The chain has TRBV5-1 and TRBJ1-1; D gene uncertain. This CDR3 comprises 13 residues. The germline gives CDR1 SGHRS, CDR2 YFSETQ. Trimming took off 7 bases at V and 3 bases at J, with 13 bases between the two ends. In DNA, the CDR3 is TGCGCCAGCCGGCCTAACCAAGACACTGAAGCTTTCTTT. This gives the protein CASRPNQDTEAFF.

This CDR3 is CASSQWGALGGYTF. In nucleotides, the CDR3 is TGTGCCAGCAGCCAGTGGGGGGCGCTGGGTGGCTACACCTTC. The chain employs TRBV5-6 and TRBJ1-2; D perhaps matches TRBD1 (6 bases). The CDR3 sequence is 14 residues long. Trimming shortened V by 4 bases and J by 7 bases, and 17 bases separated the two germline ends. CDR1 is SGHDT, CDR2 YYEEEE, per germline.

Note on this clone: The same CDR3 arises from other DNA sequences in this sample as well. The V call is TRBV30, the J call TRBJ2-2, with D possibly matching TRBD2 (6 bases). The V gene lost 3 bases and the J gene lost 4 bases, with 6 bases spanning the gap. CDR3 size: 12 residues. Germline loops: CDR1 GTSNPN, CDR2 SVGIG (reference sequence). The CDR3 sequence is CAWRGGTGELFF. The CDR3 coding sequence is TGTGCCTGGAGGGGAGGCACCGGGGAGCTGTTTTTT.

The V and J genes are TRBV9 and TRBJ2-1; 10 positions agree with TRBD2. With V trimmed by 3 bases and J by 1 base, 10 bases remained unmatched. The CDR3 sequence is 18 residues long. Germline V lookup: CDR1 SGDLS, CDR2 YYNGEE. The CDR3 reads CASSAHRLLAGSYNEQFF. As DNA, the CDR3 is TGTGCCAGCAGCGCCCACCGGTTACTAGCGGGGTCCTACAATGAGCAGTTCTTC. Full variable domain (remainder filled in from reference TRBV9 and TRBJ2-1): DSGVTQTPKHLITATGQRVTLRCSPRSGDLSVYWYQQSLDQGLQFLIQYYNGEERAKGNILERFSAQQFPDLHSELNLSSLELGDSALYFCASSAHRLLAGSYNEQFFGPGTRLTVL.

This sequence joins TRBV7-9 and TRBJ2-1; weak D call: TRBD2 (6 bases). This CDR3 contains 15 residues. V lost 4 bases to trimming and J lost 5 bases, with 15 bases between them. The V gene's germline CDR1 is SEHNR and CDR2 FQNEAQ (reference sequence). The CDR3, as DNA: TGTGCCAGCAGCTCCCTAGCGCCACGGGACAATGAGCAGTTCTTC. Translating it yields CASSSLAPRDNEQFF.

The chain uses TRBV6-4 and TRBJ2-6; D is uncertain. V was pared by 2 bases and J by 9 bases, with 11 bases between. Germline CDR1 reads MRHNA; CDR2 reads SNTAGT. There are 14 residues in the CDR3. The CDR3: CASSDKAEGNVLTF. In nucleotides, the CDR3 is TGTGCCAGCAGTGACAAGGCCGAAGGCAACGTCCTGACTTTC.

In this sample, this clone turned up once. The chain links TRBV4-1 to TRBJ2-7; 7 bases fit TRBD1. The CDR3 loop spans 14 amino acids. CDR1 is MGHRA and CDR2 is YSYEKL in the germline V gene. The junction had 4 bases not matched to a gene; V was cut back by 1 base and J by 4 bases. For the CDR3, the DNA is TGCGCCAGCAGCCAAGTCCCACAGGGGTACGAGCAGTACTTC. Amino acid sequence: CASSQVPQGYEQYF.

The CDR3 reads CSASKYEKLFF. The CDR3 DNA sequence: TGCAGTGCTTCGAAATATGAAAAACTGTTTTTT. The rearrangement uses TRBV20-1 and TRBJ1-4; no reliable D call. CDR3 length equals 11 residues. V lost 5 bases and J lost 6, with 7 bases in between. CDR1 DFQATT and CDR2 SNEGSKA come from the germline V gene (reference sequence).

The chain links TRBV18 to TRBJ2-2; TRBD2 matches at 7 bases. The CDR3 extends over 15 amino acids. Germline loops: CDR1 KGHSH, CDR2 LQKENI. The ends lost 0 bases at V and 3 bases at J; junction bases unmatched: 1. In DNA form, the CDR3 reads TGTGCCAGCTCACCACCGGGAGGGGACACCGGGGAGCTGTTTTTT. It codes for CASSPPGGDTGELFF. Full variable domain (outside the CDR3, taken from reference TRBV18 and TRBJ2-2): NAGVMQNPRHLVRRRGQEARLRCSPMKGHSHVYWYRQLPEEGLKFMVYLQKENIIDESGMPKERFSAEFPKEGPSILRIQQVVRGDSAAYFCASSPPGGDTGELFFGEGSRLTVL.

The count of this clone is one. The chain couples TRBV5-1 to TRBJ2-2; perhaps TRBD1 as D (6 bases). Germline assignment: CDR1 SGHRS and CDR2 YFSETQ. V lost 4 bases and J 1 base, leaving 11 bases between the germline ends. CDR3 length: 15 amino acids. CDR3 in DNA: TGCGCCAGCAGCGTAAACAGGGAGAACACCGGGGAGCTGTTTTTT. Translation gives CASSVNRENTGELFF.

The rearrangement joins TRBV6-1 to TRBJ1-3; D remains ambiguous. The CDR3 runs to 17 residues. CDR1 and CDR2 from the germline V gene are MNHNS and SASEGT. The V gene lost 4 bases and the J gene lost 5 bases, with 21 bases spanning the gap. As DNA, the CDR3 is TGTGCCAGCAGTGGGTTTCTTGGGAGGGTCATGAGAAACACCATATATTTT. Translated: CASSGFLGRVMRNTIYF.

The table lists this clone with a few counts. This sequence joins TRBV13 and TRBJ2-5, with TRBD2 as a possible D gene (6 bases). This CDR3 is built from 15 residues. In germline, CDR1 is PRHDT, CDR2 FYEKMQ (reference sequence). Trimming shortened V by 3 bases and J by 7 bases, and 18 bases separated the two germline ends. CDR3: CASSFSLGGAVTQYF. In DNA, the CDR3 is TGTGCCAGCAGCTTCTCTCTGGGGGGAGCGGTGACCCAGTACTTC.

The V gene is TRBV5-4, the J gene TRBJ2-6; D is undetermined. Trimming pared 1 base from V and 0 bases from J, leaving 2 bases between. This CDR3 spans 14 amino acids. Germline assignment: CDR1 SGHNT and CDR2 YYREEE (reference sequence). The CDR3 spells CASSLSSGANVLTF. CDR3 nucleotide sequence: TGTGCCAGCAGCTTGAGCTCTGGGGCCAACGTCCTGACTTTC.

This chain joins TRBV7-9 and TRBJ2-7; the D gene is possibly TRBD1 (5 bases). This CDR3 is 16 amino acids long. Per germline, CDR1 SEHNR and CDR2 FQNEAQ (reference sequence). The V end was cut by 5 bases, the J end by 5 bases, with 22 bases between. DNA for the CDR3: TGTGCCAGCAGCCCGGAAGACAGCCTAAAAGGGCACGAGCAGTACTTC. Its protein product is CASSPEDSLKGHEQYF.

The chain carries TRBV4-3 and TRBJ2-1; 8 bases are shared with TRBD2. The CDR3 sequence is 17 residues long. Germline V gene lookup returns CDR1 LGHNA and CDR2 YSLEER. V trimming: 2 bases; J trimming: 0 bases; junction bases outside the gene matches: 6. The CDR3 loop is CASSQTIAGRSYNEQFF. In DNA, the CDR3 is TGCGCCAGCAGCCAAACTATAGCGGGACGCTCCTACAATGAGCAGTTCTTC.

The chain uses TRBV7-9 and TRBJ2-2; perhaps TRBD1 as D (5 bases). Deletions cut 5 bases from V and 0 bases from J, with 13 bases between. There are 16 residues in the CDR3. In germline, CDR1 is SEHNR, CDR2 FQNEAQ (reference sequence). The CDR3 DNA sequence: TGTGCCAGCAGCGTGACAGCTCCGCCGAACACCGGGGAGCTGTTTTTT. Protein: CASSVTAPPNTGELFF.

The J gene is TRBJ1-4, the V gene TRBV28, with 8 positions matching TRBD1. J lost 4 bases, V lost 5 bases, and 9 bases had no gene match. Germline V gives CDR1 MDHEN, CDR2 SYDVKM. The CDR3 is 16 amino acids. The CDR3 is CASSPALGTGNEKLFF. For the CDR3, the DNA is TGTGCCAGCAGTCCCGCTCTAGGGACAGGTAATGAAAAACTGTTTTTT.